This TCR beta chain stems from a study of blood T cell repertoires in COVID-19 (TCRdb year 2020). Study-wide context: The collaborator samples originated in the United States, Italy and Spain and spanned the acute and convalescent phases of COVID-19. The sample metadata nearly always contained a de-identified subject ID, COVID-19 status, age in years and sex. Where HLA class I and class II types were available, the types were taken from metadata supplied by the sample provider, not from assay-based typing. The prospective study material was composed of cDNA or gDNA derived from T cells, B-cell-depleted T cells, or PBMCs. Deeply sampled blood TCRbeta repertoires from subjects exposed to, actively infected with, or recovered from COVID-19 were included in the dataset. The samples were drawn from the first 160 participants of the ongoing ImmuneRACE study and from more than 1,000 subjects provided by 6 global collaborators. The repertoires were released in a freely available public database intended as a resource for research on the immune response to SARS-CoV-2. The study at large found these results: The amount of clinical and demographic metadata varied by source and participant and was provided uncurated.

Another Seattle source contributed samples from volunteer blood donors who had recovered from COVID-19. The collaborating institutions used their own protocols to collect whole blood in K2EDTA tubes. For TCRbeta analysis, collaborator samples were shipped as frozen whole blood, as isolated PBMCs, or as DNA extracted from either sample type. TCRbeta CDR3 regions were amplified from genomic DNA using the immunoSEQ Assay, a bias-controlled multiplex PCR. Processing in the source paper ran as follows. The number of nucleated cells in each sample was estimated from the amplification of reference gene primers within the assay. Sequence reads were collapsed and filtered to measure the absolute abundance of every unique TCRbeta CDR3 rearrangement. For each sample, productive Simpson clonality was calculated as the square root of Simpson's diversity index over productive rearrangements. TCRdb holds this immuneACCESS table with in-frame rearrangements only. Some clones are missing; in checked studies, unresolved V genes explain under half, and the rest has no known cause. Clone size and the V and J calls come from that table; the DNA yielded D and trimming. This sample lists roughly 300,000 clones; 70% to 90% were detected once. Clones ranked in the top ten supply roughly 8% of the sample.

Trimmed from V: 6 bases; trimmed from J: 5 bases; junction bases lacking a gene match: 4. From the cysteine up to the phenylalanine, the CDR3 has a length of 13 residues. Only the CDR3 DNA is retained, 39 bases long and in frame from the first base. As for this clone: The antigen this receptor binds is unknown. Per-base qualities were not stored, and no clone one base away is much larger.

The source is a woman in her fifties or sixties who had recovered from COVID-19. This sequence uses TRBV12-3 or TRBV12-4 and TRBJ1-5; TRBD1 fits 7 bases in the junction. The sample taken for sequencing was peripheral blood. The DNA sequence reads TGTGCCAGCAGCGGGACAGCTTATCAGCCCCAGCATTTT. This encodes CASSGTAYQPQHF.